Below, 20 T cell receptor beta chains from the same sample are listed, as sequenced in a study of post-analysis software for immune sequencing data. General observations from the study: TRBV5-6, TRBV5-1 and TRBV20-1 were among several TRBV segments more frequent in patients than controls.

These receptors lack a known antigen. Libraries were made from TCR beta cDNA, and they carried unique molecular identifiers. TCRdb itself ran the PCR reads through MiXCR, one entry per CDR3 protein. This table holds roughly 800,000 distinct CDR3 sequences, around 42% found once. The sequencing sample was made of blood. The receptor set was obtained from a girl aged 5 to 17 with multiple sclerosis.

CDR3 residues: CSARDPGTPTSGANVLTF. The CDR3 nucleotides read TGCAGTGCTAGAGATCCCGGGACACCTACTTCTGGGGCCAACGTCCTGACTTTC. The chain carries TRBV20-1 and TRBJ2-6; maybe TRBD1 (6 bases). The CDR3 consists of 18 residues. Between the trimmed V and J ends, which lost 0 bases and 1 base, there was a span of 16 bases. The germline V gene encodes CDR1 DFQATT and CDR2 SNEGSKA (reference sequence).

This clonotype appeared a few times. This chain's CDR3 is CASSRPGQGSYNEQFF. CDR3 in DNA: TGTGCCAGCAGCCGTCCGGGGCAGGGCTCCTACAATGAGCAGTTCTTC. V gene TRBV27 combines with J gene TRBJ2-1, with D perhaps matching TRBD1 or TRBD2 (5 bases each). CDR1 and CDR2 (germline): MNHEY, SMNVEV (reference sequence). CDR3 length: 16 residues. Trimming left V 6 bases short and J 0 bases short, with 15 bases between.

The J gene is TRBJ2-1, the V gene TRBV28, with D hard to call. Germline CDR1 reads MDHEN; CDR2 reads SYDVKM. V was shortened by 2 bases and J by 10 bases, with 12 bases between the two germline ends. This CDR3 spans 13 amino acids. The CDR3 protein is CASSLDRLGEQFF. The DNA of the CDR3 is TGTGCCAGCAGTTTAGATCGGCTCGGGGAGCAGTTCTTC.

This clonotype was counted only a few times. This chain links TRBV29-1 with TRBJ1-4; D is perhaps TRBD1 (5 bases). CDR1 is SQVTM and CDR2 is ANQGSEA in the germline V gene. CDR3 size: 14 residues. Deletions cut 2 bases from V and 10 bases from J, with 17 bases between. The CDR3 DNA sequence: TGCAGCGTTGAATGGGGGACTCCCCGGGGAAAACTGTTTTTT. This translates into CSVEWGTPRGKLFF.

There are a few counts of this clonotype. This chain uses TRBV7-3 with TRBJ2-1, with 13 bases matching TRBD2. The CDR3 sequence is 17 residues long. The V gene end was trimmed by 5 bases and the J gene end by 2 bases; junction bases not matched to a gene: 6. CDR1 is SGHTA and CDR2 is FQGTGA in the germline V gene. CDR3 coding DNA: TGTGCCAGCAGCCGGACTAGCGGGAGTGGCACCTACAATGAGCAGTTCTTC. Its protein product is CASSRTSGSGTYNEQFF.

This clonotype occurred a few times. The rearrangement links TRBV6-2 or TRBV6-3 to TRBJ2-5; TRBD1 agrees at 10 bases. The CDR3 sequence is 17 residues long. V lost 5 bases to trimming and J lost 2 bases; unmatched junction nucleotides: 11. Germline V lookup: CDR1 MNHEY, CDR2 SVGEGT. The CDR3 coding sequence is TGTGCCAGCAGTCTAACCTCCCGGGACAGGGGACAAGAGACCCAGTACTTC. Translated, it gives CASSLTSRDRGQETQYF.

This clonotype has only a few counts. The chain has TRBV13 and TRBJ2-1, with D possibly TRBD1 on 6 matching bases. V shed 5 bases and J shed 0 bases, with 17 bases lying between them. Germline CDR1 PRHDT, CDR2 FYEKMQ (reference sequence). The CDR3 is 17 amino acids. The DNA for the CDR3 is TGTGCCAGCAGCGGATGGGACATCTTAAGCTCCTACAATGAGCAGTTCTTC. Translation: CASSGWDILSSYNEQFF.

The chain combines TRBV7-9 with TRBJ2-5; 7 bases fit TRBD1. J lost 5 bases, V lost 0 bases, and 3 bases had no gene match. Per germline, CDR1 SEHNR and CDR2 FQNEAQ (reference sequence). The CDR3 covers 14 residues. CDR3 nucleotides: TGTGCCAGCAGCTTAGCAGACAGGGTTGAGACCCAGTACTTC. Its protein is CASSLADRVETQYF.

This sequence joins TRBV6-6 and TRBJ2-4; D possibly corresponds to TRBD1 (8 bases). From germline, CDR1 is MNHNY and CDR2 SVGAGI (reference sequence). Trimming took off 7 bases at V and 1 base at J, with 17 bases between the two ends. This CDR3 comprises 16 residues. The CDR3 coding sequence is TGTGCCAGCACCGTGGACAGGGAGGGGGCCAAAAACATTCAGTACTTC. Amino acids: CASTVDREGAKNIQYF.

This chain's CDR3 is CASSGLIGEQFF. The CDR3 DNA follows: TGTGCCAGCAGTGGTTTGATCGGTGAGCAGTTCTTC. The chain combines TRBV6-1 with TRBJ2-1; D remains unclear. With 4 bases removed from V and 9 bases from J, the gap between germline ends came to 10 bases. The CDR3 totals 12 residues. From germline, CDR1 is MNHNS and CDR2 SASEGT.

This clonotype was seen more than once but under ten times. The chain links TRBV20-1 to TRBJ2-1, with D unresolved. Germline V lookup: CDR1 DFQATT, CDR2 SNEGSKA (reference sequence). Trimming stripped 0 bases from V and 2 bases from J, with 11 bases between. The length of the CDR3 is 15 residues. CDR3 in amino acids: CSARDPESPYNEQFF. CDR3 bases: TGCAGTGCTAGAGATCCCGAAAGCCCCTACAATGAGCAGTTCTTC.

This clonotype has only a few counts. The chain employs TRBV24-1 and TRBJ2-3; D may be TRBD1 (5 bases). The CDR3 has 14 amino acids. The V gene lost 9 bases and the J gene lost 6 bases, with 18 bases spanning the gap. CDR1 is KGHDR, CDR2 SFDVKD, per germline. CDR3 amino acids: CATGPAGFGDTQYF. The DNA for the CDR3 is TGTGCCACCGGGCCCGCAGGGTTCGGGGATACGCAGTATTTT.

This clonotype was seen just once. Mismatch with germline at one junction end may stem from a read error. J is TRBJ2-3 and V is TRBV9; TRBD2 matches at 13 bases. CDR3 length equals 16 residues. Germline V gene sequence: CDR1 SGDLS, CDR2 YYNGEE. The CDR3 is CASSVGLAGSGDTQYF. The CDR3 DNA follows: TGTGCCAGTAGCGTGGGACTAGCGGGGAGCGGAGATACGCAGTATTTT.

V is TRBV4-2 and J is TRBJ2-1; D is perhaps TRBD1 (6 bases). Germline CDR1 LGHNA, CDR2 YNFKEQ. V lost 4 bases and J 7 bases, leaving 20 bases between the germline ends. This CDR3 is built from 16 residues. The CDR3 DNA reads as TGTGCCAGCAGCCCAAGACACGCCTCCCAGGGGAATGAGCAGTTCTTC. It specifies CASSPRHASQGNEQFF.

This clonotype showed up just a few times. This chain links TRBV6-2 or TRBV6-3 with TRBJ2-1; 7 bases align to TRBD1. CDR1 is MNHEY and CDR2 is SVGEGT in the germline V gene. V shed 5 bases and J 0 bases; nucleotides not matched to a gene: 7. This CDR3 has 16 amino acids. The CDR3, as DNA: TGTGCCAGCAGTCCATCCGGGACAGTCTCCTACAATGAGCAGTTCTTC. Translated, it gives CASSPSGTVSYNEQFF.

This chain links TRBV15 with TRBJ2-7, with TRBD1 matching 7 bases. CDR3 length: 14 amino acids. V lost 5 bases to trimming and J lost 6 bases; unmatched junction nucleotides: 10. Germline CDR1 is LNHNV and CDR2 is YYDKDF (reference sequence). The CDR3 sequence is CATSPQRGLGEQYF. The CDR3 region has the DNA TGTGCCACCAGCCCGCAGAGGGGGCTGGGCGAGCAGTACTTC. Looking up the rest from reference TRBV15 and TRBJ2-7 gives the full variable domain: DAMVIQNPRYQVTQFGKPVTLSCSQTLNHNVMYWYQQKSSQAPKLLFHYYDKDFNNEADTPDNFQSRRPNTSFCFLDIRSPGLGDTAMYLCATSPQRGLGEQYFGPGTRLTVT.

The V call is TRBV6-5, the J call TRBJ2-7, with TRBD1 as a possible D gene (5 bases). Trimming removed 5 bases at V and 3 bases at J, with 14 bases between. The length of the CDR3 is 14 residues. Germline-derived CDR1 and CDR2 are MNHEY and SVGAGI. This chain's CDR3 is CASSAFGADYEQYF. CDR3 DNA sequence: TGTGCCAGCAGTGCATTTGGGGCGGACTACGAGCAGTACTTC.

The chain links TRBV28 to TRBJ1-5; TRBD1 aligns across 8 bases. The germline CDR1 and CDR2 sequences are MDHEN and SYDVKM. With 5 bases clipped from V and 3 bases from J, the junction kept 6 bases outside the gene matches. The CDR3 is 15 residues long. The CDR3 DNA is TGTGCCAGCAGTCTTCAGGGGGCATACAATCAGCCCCAGCATTTT. Translation: CASSLQGAYNQPQHF.

This clonotype was picked up one time. The junction and the germline gene differ at one end; a read error may be behind it. The rearrangement joins TRBV12-3 or TRBV12-4 to TRBJ2-4; D is perhaps TRBD1 or TRBD2 (5 bases each). CDR3 length: 16 residues. The CDR3 DNA reads TGTGCCAGCAGTTTAGAGGGGCGGGCGGGCAAAAACATTCAGTGCTTC. Its translation: CASSLEGRAGKNIQCF.

There are a few counts of this clonotype. V usage is TRBV7-8 and J usage is TRBJ2-1; D is possibly TRBD1 or TRBD2 (5 bases each). Germline V gene sequence: CDR1 SGHVS, CDR2 FQNEAQ. The CDR3 is 14 residues long. Trimming pared 8 bases from V and 9 bases from J, leaving 20 bases between. The CDR3 bases are TGTGCCAGCCTTCCGGGACGCCCCCCGGGTGAGCAGTTCTTC. Translating it yields CASLPGRPPGEQFF.